A single sample gave rise to the 25 T cell receptor beta chains below, sequenced in a study of Ad26.COV2.S vaccination and SARS-CoV-2 variants. Sequencing was performed with immunoSEQ multiplex PCR; in TCRdb, only in-frame clones are kept and a portion is missing. Counted here are fewer than 400,000 clones, approximately 89% occurring once; the ten biggest clones make up approximately 1.9%. Treatment here: some 19 received Ad26.COV2.S at low or high dose, single or two shots; about 5 received placebo; per-sample allocation not given. Sampling was performed 63 days after the first vaccine or placebo injection. Here the sequenced sample was peripheral blood, taken in a trial of Ad26.COV2.S vaccine versus placebo. These receptors all come from a person between 18 and 65 years old who received the Ad26.COV2.S COVID-19 vaccine or a placebo.

V is TRBV2 and J is TRBJ2-1; 9 nucleotides align to TRBD2. The CDR3 is 15 residues long. Looked up from germline, CDR1 is SNHLY and CDR2 is FYNNEI. J gave up 7 bases and V 5 bases, and 9 bases lay outside the gene matches. CDR3 sequence (DNA): TGTGCCAGCAGTCTGGGGGCGGGAGGGATGAATGAGCAGTTCTTC. Its translation: CASSLGAGGMNEQFF.

The gene calls are TRBV27 and TRBJ1-4, with unresolved D. The germline V gene encodes CDR1 MNHEY and CDR2 SMNVEV (reference sequence). The CDR3 totals 14 residues. Trimming cost V 6 bases and J 0 bases, with 8 bases left between them. This CDR3 is CASSSTATNEKLFF. The CDR3 coding sequence is TGTGCCAGCAGCTCTACAGCAACTAATGAAAAACTGTTTTTT.

The V call is TRBV6-6, the J call TRBJ1-1; D not resolved. The CDR3 extends over 14 amino acids. The germline V gene encodes CDR1 MNHNY and CDR2 SVGAGI (reference sequence). The ends were cut back, 2 bases at V and 6 bases at J, with 13 bases in the middle. CDR3: CASSYLVRSSEAFF. The CDR3 nucleotides are TGTGCCAGCAGTTACCTGGTTCGCAGTTCTGAAGCTTTCTTT.

Points on this clone: Other DNA variants within this sample encode the same CDR3. V is TRBV6-5 and J is TRBJ1-4, with D uncertain. Trimming stripped 0 bases from V and 0 bases from J, with 5 bases between. This CDR3 comprises 15 residues. Looked up from germline, CDR1 is MNHEY and CDR2 is SVGAGI. The CDR3 bases are TGTGCCAGCAGTTACTCCGGTGCAACTAATGAAAAACTGTTTTTT. Translating gives CASSYSGATNEKLFF.

The rearrangement joins TRBV29-1 to TRBJ2-3, with TRBD2 identical over 10 bases. CDR1 is SQVTM, CDR2 ANQGSEA, per germline. The CDR3 sequence is 14 residues long. Germline trimming cut 7 bases from V and 4 bases from J; bases unmatched to any gene: 8. The CDR3 coding sequence is TGCAGCGGGACAGGACTAGCGGTCGCAGATACGCAGTATTTT. Translating it yields CSGTGLAVADTQYF.

V usage is TRBV7-6 and J usage is TRBJ2-2, with TRBD2 matching over 7 bases. Losses at the gene ends were 5 bases for V and 5 bases for J; bases not matched to a gene: 5. Germline V gene data show CDR1 as SGHVS and CDR2 as FNYEAQ. CDR3 length: 14 amino acids. The CDR3 loop is CASSHPGGTGELFF. DNA for the CDR3: TGTGCCAGCAGCCACCCCGGGGGGACCGGGGAGCTGTTTTTT.

This rearrangement joins TRBV7-2 to TRBJ1-3, with TRBD1 as a possible D gene (5 bases). Germline CDR1 is SGHTA and CDR2 is FQGNSA. V shed 6 bases and J shed 2 bases, with 17 bases lying between them. The CDR3 contains 16 residues. The CDR3 bases are TGTGCCAGCAGTCTAGCGGGGGTTAAGGCTGGAAACACCATATATTTT. This encodes CASSLAGVKAGNTIYF.

The gene calls are TRBV10-2 and TRBJ2-5; tentative D call: TRBD2 (6 bases). The CDR3 covers 19 residues. The ends were cut back, 1 base at V and 2 bases at J, with 23 bases in the middle. Germline lookup yields CDR1 WSHSY and CDR2 SAAADI. The CDR3 region is CASSEWGLSGSSSQETQYF. The DNA of the CDR3 is TGCGCCAGCAGTGAGTGGGGGTTAAGCGGGTCATCGTCGCAAGAGACCCAGTACTTC.

This chain links TRBV4-2 with TRBJ1-2; a weak D match, TRBD1 (5 bases). The CDR3 totals 16 residues. From germline, CDR1 is LGHNA and CDR2 YNFKEQ. Trimming shortened V by 0 bases and J by 5 bases, and 16 bases separated the two germline ends. In DNA, the CDR3 is TGTGCCAGCAGCCAAGATACTCCGCCAGGGAGATATGGCTACACCTTC. This codes for CASSQDTPPGRYGYTF.

The chain couples TRBV2 to TRBJ2-7, with 7 positions matching TRBD2. CDR3 length equals 13 residues. The J segment lost 6 bases and the V segment lost 2 bases, leaving 4 bases of the junction unmatched. Germline V lookup: CDR1 SNHLY, CDR2 FYNNEI. CDR3 residues: CASSERERGEQYF. In DNA, the CDR3 is TGTGCCAGCAGTGAACGGGAGCGGGGCGAGCAGTACTTC.

This clone was seen a handful of times. V usage is TRBV7-9 and J usage is TRBJ1-6; D gene unclear. The V and J ends lost 5 bases and 14 bases respectively, with 13 bases between them. The CDR3 covers 12 residues. The V gene's germline CDR1 is SEHNR and CDR2 FQNEAQ (reference sequence). In nucleotides, the CDR3 is TGTGCCAGCAGCCGGACCTCCGGGACCCTCCACTTT. Its protein is CASSRTSGTLHF.

This clone occurred once. This chain joins TRBV2 and TRBJ1-1; 7 bases fit TRBD1. Trimming cost V 9 bases and J 7 bases; bases outside gene matches: 11. The CDR3 covers 13 residues. CDR1 and CDR2 (germline): SNHLY, FYNNEI. CDR3: CAREDRLSYEAFF. DNA of the CDR3: TGTGCCAGAGAGGACAGGTTATCTTATGAAGCTTTCTTT.

With regard to this clone: Other DNA sequences from this sample encode an identical CDR3 as well. The chain combines TRBV4-3 with TRBJ1-4; possibly TRBD1 for D (5 bases). The CDR3 sequence is 14 residues long. CDR1 is LGHNA and CDR2 is YSLEER in the germline V gene. Deletions cut 1 base from V and 4 bases from J, with 7 bases between. CDR3 amino acids: CASSQGQGNEKLFF. The CDR3 DNA reads TGCGCCAGCAGCCAAGGTCAGGGTAATGAAAAACTGTTTTTT.

The chain has TRBV28 and TRBJ1-2; the D gene is possibly TRBD1 (5 bases). CDR1 is MDHEN and CDR2 is SYDVKM in the germline V gene. Trimming pared 6 bases from V and 6 bases from J, leaving 23 bases between. The CDR3 has 16 residues. CDR3 sequence: CASSDDVPRQPHGYTF. As DNA, the CDR3 is TGTGCCAGCAGCGACGACGTTCCTCGACAGCCGCATGGCTACACCTTC.

The V call is TRBV7-3, the J call TRBJ2-7, with 9 positions matching TRBD2. CDR1 is SGHTA, CDR2 FQGTGA, per germline. This CDR3 is built from 14 residues. Trimming cost V 7 bases and J 0 bases; bases outside gene matches: 4. Here the CDR3 reads CASTQGLASYEQYF. For the CDR3, the DNA is TGTGCCAGCACCCAGGGACTAGCCTCCTACGAGCAGTACTTC.

The V and J genes are TRBV11-3 and TRBJ2-4, with TRBD2 matching over 7 bases. With 5 bases clipped from V and 3 bases from J, the junction kept 10 bases outside the gene matches. The CDR3 contains 16 residues. CDR1 is SGHNT and CDR2 is YENEEA in the germline V gene. Written as DNA, the CDR3 is TGTGCCAGCAGCGTCCGGGCGGGGGTTGGCAAAAACATTCAGTACTTC. Translating it yields CASSVRAGVGKNIQYF.

V gene TRBV28 combines with J gene TRBJ2-3; TRBD2 aligns across 11 bases. The germline CDR1 and CDR2 sequences are MDHEN and SYDVKM. CDR3 length: 17 residues. The V gene end was trimmed by 6 bases and the J gene end by 0 bases; junction bases not matched to a gene: 8. The CDR3 sequence: CASSVQTSGTSTDTQYF. CDR3 bases: TGTGCCAGCAGCGTTCAGACTAGCGGGACTAGCACAGATACGCAGTATTTT.

The chain joins TRBV6-5 to TRBJ2-1, with TRBD2 identical over 9 bases. CDR3 size: 15 residues. Germline CDR1 and CDR2: MNHEY and SVGAGI. V lost 10 bases, J lost 4 bases, and 11 bases stayed unmatched. The CDR3 DNA reads TGTGCCACTAACCACCCGGGACTAGCTTACAATGAGCAGTTCTTC. As protein: CATNHPGLAYNEQFF.

This clone was observed a single time. The CDR3 spells CASSLGSGRAGEQFF. The CDR3 DNA is TGTGCCAGCAGCTTAGGAAGCGGGAGGGCTGGTGAGCAGTTCTTC. The J gene is TRBJ2-1, the V gene TRBV11-2, with 10 bases aligning to TRBD2. CDR3 size: 15 residues. Germline V gene sequence: CDR1 SGHAT, CDR2 FQNNGV. V gave up 1 base and J gave up 9 bases; unmatched junction bases: 6.

The chain combines TRBV6-5 with TRBJ1-1, with no clear D. Germline V lookup: CDR1 MNHEY, CDR2 SVGAGI. Trimming took off 6 bases at V and 0 bases at J, with 8 bases between the two ends. This CDR3 has 13 amino acids. The CDR3 region has the DNA TGTGCCAGCAGGAGGACCATGAACACTGAAGCTTTCTTT. It yields the protein CASRRTMNTEAFF.

This clone was detected only a few times. This chain links TRBV19 with TRBJ2-7, with a possible D match to TRBD1 (6 bases). Between the trimmed V and J ends, which lost 7 bases and 1 base, there was a span of 11 bases. The CDR3 sequence is 13 residues long. The germline gives CDR1 LNHDA, CDR2 SQIVND (reference sequence). The CDR3 DNA follows: TGTGCCAGTACCTCCAGGGGATCCTACGAGCAGTACTTC. Its protein is CASTSRGSYEQYF.

The chain joins TRBV7-9 to TRBJ2-1; a weak D match, TRBD1 (5 bases). V shed 6 bases and J shed 15 bases, with 21 bases lying between them. This CDR3 comprises 13 residues. Germline V lookup: CDR1 SEHNR, CDR2 FQNEAQ (reference sequence). CDR3: CASSLSEGARWFF. As DNA, the CDR3 is TGTGCCAGCAGTTTGAGCGAAGGGGCCCGGTGGTTCTTC.

The chain joins TRBV5-1 to TRBJ2-1; 7 nucleotides match TRBD1. Germline CDR1 and CDR2: SGHRS and YFSETQ. The length of the CDR3 is 16 residues. The J segment lost 7 bases and the V segment lost 4 bases, leaving 14 bases of the junction unmatched. CDR3 in DNA: TGCGCCAGCAGCCCCTGGACAGGCGGCATTAGGAATGAGCAGTTCTTC. Translated: CASSPWTGGIRNEQFF.

The chain uses TRBV11-3 and TRBJ2-2; D is possibly TRBD2 (6 bases). With 3 bases removed from V and 1 base from J, the gap between germline ends came to 9 bases. Germline CDR1 and CDR2: SGHNT and YENEEA. The CDR3 spans 15 residues. The CDR3 loop is CASSFGRGNTGELFF. The DNA for the CDR3 is TGTGCCAGCAGCTTTGGGCGGGGGAACACCGGGGAGCTGTTTTTT.

This CDR3 is CASSGPGDGYTF. In DNA, the CDR3 is TGTGCCAGCAGCGGACCAGGGGATGGCTACACCTTC. V and J are TRBV13 and TRBJ1-2, with D possibly TRBD1 on 6 matching bases. This CDR3 is built from 12 residues. V was cut by 5 bases and J by 6 bases, with 10 bases left in between. Looked up from germline, CDR1 is PRHDT and CDR2 is FYEKMQ (reference sequence). Full variable domain (missing parts from reference TRBV13 and TRBJ1-2): AAGVIQSPRHLIKEKRETATLKCYPIPRHDTVYWYQQGPGQDPQFLISFYEKMQSDKGSIPDRFSAQQFSDYHSELNMSSLELGDSALYFCASSGPGDGYTFGSGTRLTVV.